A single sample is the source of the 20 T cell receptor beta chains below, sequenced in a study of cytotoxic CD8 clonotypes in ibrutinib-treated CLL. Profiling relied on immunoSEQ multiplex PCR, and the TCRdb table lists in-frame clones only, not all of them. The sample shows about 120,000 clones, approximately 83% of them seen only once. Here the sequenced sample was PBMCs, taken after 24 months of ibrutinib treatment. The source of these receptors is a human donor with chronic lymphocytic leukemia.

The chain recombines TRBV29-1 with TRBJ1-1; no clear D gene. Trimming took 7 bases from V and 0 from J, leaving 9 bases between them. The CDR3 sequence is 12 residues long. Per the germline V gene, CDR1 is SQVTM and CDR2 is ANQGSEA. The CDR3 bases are TGCAGCGCGGGGATATTGAACACTGAAGCTTTCTTT. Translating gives CSAGILNTEAFF. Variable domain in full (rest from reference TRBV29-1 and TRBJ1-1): SAVISQKPSRDICQRGTSLTIQCQVDSQVTMMFWYRQQPGQSLTLIATANQGSEATYESGFVIDKFPISRPNLTFSTLTVSNMSPEDSSIYLCSAGILNTEAFFGQGTRLTVV.

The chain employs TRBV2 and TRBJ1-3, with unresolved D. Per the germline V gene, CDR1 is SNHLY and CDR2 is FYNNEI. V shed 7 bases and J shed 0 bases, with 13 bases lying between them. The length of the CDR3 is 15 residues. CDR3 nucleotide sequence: TGTGCCAGCACCTTAGACGGCAGCTCTGGAAACACCATATATTTT. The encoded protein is CASTLDGSSGNTIYF.

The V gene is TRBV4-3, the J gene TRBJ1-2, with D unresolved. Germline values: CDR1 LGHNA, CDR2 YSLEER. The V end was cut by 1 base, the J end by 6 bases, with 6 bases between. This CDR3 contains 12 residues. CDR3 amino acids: CASSQVGHGYTF. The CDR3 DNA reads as TGCGCCAGCAGCCAAGTTGGGCATGGCTACACCTTC.

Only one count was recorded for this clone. The CDR3 region has the DNA TGCAGCGTCACTCACGGGGGCGGAGCCTACGAGCAGTACTTC. It yields the protein CSVTHGGGAYEQYF. The chain employs TRBV29-1 and TRBJ2-7; either TRBD1 or TRBD2 may supply D (6 bases each). This CDR3 spans 14 amino acids. V was cut by 6 bases and J by 2 bases, with 17 bases left in between. CDR1 is SQVTM and CDR2 is ANQGSEA in the germline V gene.

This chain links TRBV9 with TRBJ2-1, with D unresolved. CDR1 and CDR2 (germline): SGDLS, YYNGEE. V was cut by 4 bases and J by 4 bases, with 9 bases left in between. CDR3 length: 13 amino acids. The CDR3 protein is CASSPRPYNEQFF. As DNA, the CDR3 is TGTGCCAGCAGCCCCCGCCCTTACAATGAGCAGTTCTTC. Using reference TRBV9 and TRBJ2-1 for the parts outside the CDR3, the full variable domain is DSGVTQTPKHLITATGQRVTLRCSPRSGDLSVYWYQQSLDQGLQFLIQYYNGEERAKGNILERFSAQQFPDLHSELNLSSLELGDSALYFCASSPRPYNEQFFGPGTRLTVL.

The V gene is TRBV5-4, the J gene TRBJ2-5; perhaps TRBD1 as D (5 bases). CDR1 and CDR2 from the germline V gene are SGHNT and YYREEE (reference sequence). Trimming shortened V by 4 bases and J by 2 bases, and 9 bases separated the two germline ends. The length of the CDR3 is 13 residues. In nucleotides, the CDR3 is TGTGCCAGCAGCCTGACAGTTCAAGAGACCCAGTACTTC. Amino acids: CASSLTVQETQYF.

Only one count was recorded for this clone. The chain's CDR3 is CASTKGQTNNEQFF. The CDR3 bases are TGTGCCAGCACTAAAGGACAGACAAACAATGAGCAGTTCTTC. V and J are TRBV27 and TRBJ2-1, with TRBD1 as a possible D gene (6 bases). Germline CDR1 reads MNHEY; CDR2 reads SMNVEV (reference sequence). The CDR3 loop spans 14 amino acids. The V gene lost 7 bases and the J gene lost 5 bases, with 15 bases spanning the gap.

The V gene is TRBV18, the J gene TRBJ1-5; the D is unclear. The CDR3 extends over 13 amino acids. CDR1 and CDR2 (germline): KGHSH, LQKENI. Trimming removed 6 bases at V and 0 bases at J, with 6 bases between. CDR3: CASSPSSNQPQHF. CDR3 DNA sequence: TGTGCCAGCTCGCCCAGTAGCAATCAGCCCCAGCATTTT.

The CDR3 is CTSSQDARGGGTDTQYF. CDR3 nucleotide sequence: TGCACCAGCAGCCAAGATGCAAGGGGGGGCGGGACAGATACGCAGTATTTT. The chain employs TRBV1 and TRBJ2-3; the table gives TRBD2 as D, unverified against the DNA. TRBV1 is a pseudogene segment. The CDR3 is made up of 17 amino acids.

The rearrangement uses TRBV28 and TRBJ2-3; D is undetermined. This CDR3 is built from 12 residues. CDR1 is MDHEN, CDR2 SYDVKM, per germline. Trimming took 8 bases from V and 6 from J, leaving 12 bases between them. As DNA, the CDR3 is TGTGCCAGCGGAGTCCTAGGGGATACGCAGTATTTT. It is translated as CASGVLGDTQYF.

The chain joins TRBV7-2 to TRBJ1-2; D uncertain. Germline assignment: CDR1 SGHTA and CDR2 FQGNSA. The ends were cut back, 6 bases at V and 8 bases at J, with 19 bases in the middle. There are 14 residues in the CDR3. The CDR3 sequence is CASSRPLYEPGYTF. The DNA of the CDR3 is TGTGCCAGCAGTCGCCCGCTCTATGAACCCGGCTACACCTTC.

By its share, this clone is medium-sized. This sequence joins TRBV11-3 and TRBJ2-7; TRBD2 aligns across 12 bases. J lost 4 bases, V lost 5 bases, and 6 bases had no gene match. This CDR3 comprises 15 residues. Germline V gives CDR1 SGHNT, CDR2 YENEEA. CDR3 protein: CASSPGLAGGYEQYF. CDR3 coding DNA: TGTGCCAGCAGCCCAGGGCTAGCGGGAGGGTACGAGCAGTACTTC.

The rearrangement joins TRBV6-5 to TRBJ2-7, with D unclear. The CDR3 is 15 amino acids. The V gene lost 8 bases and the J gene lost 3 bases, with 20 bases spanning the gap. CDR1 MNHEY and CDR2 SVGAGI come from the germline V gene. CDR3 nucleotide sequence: TGTGCCAGCCGCGACAAAACCTACTCTTACTACGAGCAGTACTTC. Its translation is CASRDKTYSYYEQYF.

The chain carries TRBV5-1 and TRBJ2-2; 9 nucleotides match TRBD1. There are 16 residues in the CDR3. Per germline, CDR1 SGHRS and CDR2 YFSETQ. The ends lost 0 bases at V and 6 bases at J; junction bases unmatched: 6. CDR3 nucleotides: TGCGCCAGCAGCTTGGGGACAGGGGTTTCGTCCGGGGAGCTGTTTTTT. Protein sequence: CASSLGTGVSSGELFF. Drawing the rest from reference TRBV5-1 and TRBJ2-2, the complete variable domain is KAGVTQTPRYLIKTRGQQVTLSCSPISGHRSVSWYQQTPGQGLQFLFEYFSETQRNKGNFPGRFSGRQFSNSRSEMNVSTLELGDSALYLCASSLGTGVSSGELFFGEGSRLTVL.

CDR3 region: CASSVDRGNTGELFF. The CDR3 bases are TGCGCCAGCAGCGTAGACAGGGGGAACACCGGGGAGCTGTTTTTT. The chain couples TRBV4-3 to TRBJ2-2; 8 nucleotides align to TRBD1. This CDR3 spans 15 amino acids. Per the germline V gene, CDR1 is LGHNA and CDR2 is YSLEER. V lost 5 bases and J lost 1; bases outside the gene matches: 3.

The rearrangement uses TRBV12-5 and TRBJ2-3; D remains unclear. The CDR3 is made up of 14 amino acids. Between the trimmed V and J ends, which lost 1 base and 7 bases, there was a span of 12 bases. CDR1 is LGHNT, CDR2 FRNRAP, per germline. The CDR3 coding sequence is TGTGCTAGTGGTTTGGGAGCCCGAGGTTATACGCAGTATTTT. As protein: CASGLGARGYTQYF.

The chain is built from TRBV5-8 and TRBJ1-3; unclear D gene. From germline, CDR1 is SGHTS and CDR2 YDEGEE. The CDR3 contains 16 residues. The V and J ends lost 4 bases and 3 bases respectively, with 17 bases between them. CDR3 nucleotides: TGTGCCAGCAGCCGAGACGGCGGGAGAAGTGGAAACACCATATATTTT. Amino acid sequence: CASSRDGGRSGNTIYF. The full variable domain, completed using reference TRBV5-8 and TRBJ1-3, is EAGVTQSPTHLIKTRGQQATLRCSPISGHTSVYWYQQALGLGLQFLLWYDEGEERNRGNFPPRFSGRQFPNYSSELNVNALELEDSALYLCASSRDGGRSGNTIYFGEGSWLTVV.

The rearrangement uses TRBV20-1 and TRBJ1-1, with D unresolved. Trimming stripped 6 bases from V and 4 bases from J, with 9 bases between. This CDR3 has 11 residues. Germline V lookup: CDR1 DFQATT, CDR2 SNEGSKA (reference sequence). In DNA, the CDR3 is TGCAGTGCCCCCGCGAGCACTGAAGCTTTCTTT. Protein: CSAPASTEAFF.

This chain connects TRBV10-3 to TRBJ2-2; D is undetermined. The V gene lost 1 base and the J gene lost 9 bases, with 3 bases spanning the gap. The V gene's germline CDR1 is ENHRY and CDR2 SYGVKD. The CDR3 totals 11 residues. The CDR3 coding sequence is TGTGCCATCAGTGAGTTCAGGGAGCTGTTTTTT. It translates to CAISEFRELFF.

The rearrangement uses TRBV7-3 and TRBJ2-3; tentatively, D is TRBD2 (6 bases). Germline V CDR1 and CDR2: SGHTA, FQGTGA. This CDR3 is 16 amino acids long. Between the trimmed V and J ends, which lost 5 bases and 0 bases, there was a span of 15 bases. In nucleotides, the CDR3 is TGTGCCAGCAGCCCCGACGCGGGAAAGAGCACAGATACGCAGTATTTT. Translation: CASSPDAGKSTDTQYF.